This T cell receptor (beta chain) was documented in a study of blood T cells in healthy people across ages. General study findings and limits: Older individuals had lower TCR beta diversity per million T cells (the decline was roughly linear).

A remark on this clonotype: Its antigen remains unidentified.

Every sample gave at least 5 micrograms of total RNA when it was extracted. CDR1 is MNHEY and CDR2 is SVGAGI in the germline V gene. The CDR3 is 13 amino acids. Trimming stripped 2 bases from V and 4 bases from J, with 6 bases between. PCR was performed a second time for about 6 to 12 cycles using a sample-barcoded 5' primer and a J-beta primer mix. A single record per CDR3 protein comes from TCRdb applying MiXCR to the 5' RACE reads. The sample includes roughly 1.5 million distinct CDR3 sequences, 40% to 45% seen only once; the top ten take just over 4%. The clonotype originates from a woman between 18 and 29 years old in good health. Sequenced sample: blood. V is TRBV6-5 and J is TRBJ2-1; no firm D call. The CDR3 DNA sequence: TGTGCCAGCAGTTACAACTTTTACAATGAGCAGTTCTTC. Translation: CASSYNFYNEQFF.